Shown below are 28 T cell receptor beta chains from a single sample sequenced in a study of CD8 T cells in Susac syndrome. RNA totalling 0.5 to 1 ug underwent reverse transcription with random hexamers. TCRdb re-called the immunoSEQ multiplex PCR reads with MiXCR, one entry per CDR3 protein. The sample carries about 66,000 distinct CDR3 sequences, about 94% recorded once. Material: CD8+ T cells from PBMCs. The receptors derive from a human donor with multiple sclerosis.

The CDR3 here is CASRDMGLASEQYF. CDR3 DNA sequence: TGTGCCAGCAGGGATATGGGACTAGCGAGTGAGCAGTACTTC. J is TRBJ2-7 and V is TRBV2; 10 nucleotides line up with TRBD2. V shed 6 bases and J 7 bases; nucleotides not matched to a gene: 9. The CDR3 length is 14 residues. CDR1 and CDR2 from the germline V gene are SNHLY and FYNNEI.

This chain links TRBV20-1 with TRBJ2-3; 9 bases match TRBD2. V shed 1 base and J 5 bases; nucleotides not matched to a gene: 7. The CDR3 has 15 residues. The V gene's germline CDR1 is DFQATT and CDR2 SNEGSKA (reference sequence). This chain's CDR3 is CSARVLAGLLDTQYF. The CDR3 nucleotides read TGCAGTGCTAGAGTCCTAGCGGGGCTGCTAGATACGCAGTATTTT.

The chain uses TRBV27 and TRBJ2-6; the D gene is possibly TRBD2 (7 bases). V was cut by 0 bases and J by 9 bases, with 21 bases left in between. Germline assignment: CDR1 MNHEY and CDR2 SMNVEV (reference sequence). The CDR3 covers 18 residues. In DNA, the CDR3 is TGTGCCAGCAGTTTATCCCTCGGGGGCGCGGGGGCCAGCAACGTCCTGACTTTC. Protein sequence: CASSLSLGGAGASNVLTF.

The chain links TRBV2 to TRBJ2-5, with 8 nucleotides matching TRBD2. Unmatched junction bases numbered 7, after V lost 6 bases and J lost 4 bases. This CDR3 is built from 14 residues. Germline CDR1 is SNHLY and CDR2 is FYNNEI. The CDR3 region has the DNA TGTGCCAGCAGCTTAACTAGCGGCCGAGAGACCCAGTACTTC. Protein: CASSLTSGRETQYF.

The V and J genes are TRBV2 and TRBJ2-7, with D possibly TRBD1 on 5 matching bases. The CDR3 sequence is 14 residues long. Trimming cost V 5 bases and J 2 bases, with 13 bases left between them. Germline V gene data show CDR1 as SNHLY and CDR2 as FYNNEI. CDR3 residues: CASSPSTATYEQYF. CDR3 in DNA: TGTGCCAGCAGTCCTTCGACAGCAACCTACGAGCAGTACTTC.

V is TRBV28 and J is TRBJ2-3; D unclear. With 3 bases removed from V and 1 base from J, the gap between germline ends came to 8 bases. Per germline, CDR1 MDHEN and CDR2 SYDVKM. This CDR3 is 14 amino acids long. The CDR3 nucleotides read TGTGCCAGCAGTTTCCGGGCCGGCACAGATACGCAGTATTTT. Its protein product is CASSFRAGTDTQYF. The variable domain in full, with the rest retrieved from reference TRBV28 and TRBJ2-3, is DVKVTQSSRYLVKRTGEKVFLECVQDMDHENMFWYRQDPGLGLRLIYFSYDVKMKEKGDIPEGYSVSREKKERFSLILESASTNQTSMYLCASSFRAGTDTQYFGPGTRLTVL.

This chain connects TRBV6-5 to TRBJ1-4, with a possible D match to TRBD1 (6 bases). CDR3 length: 15 residues. Germline values: CDR1 MNHEY, CDR2 SVGAGI. Trimming cost V 5 bases and J 8 bases, with 18 bases left between them. CDR3 residues: CASSPAQTGAEKLFF. The CDR3 region has the DNA TGTGCCAGCAGTCCGGCACAGACAGGCGCCGAAAAACTGTTTTTT.

The chain combines TRBV2 with TRBJ2-7; the D gene is possibly TRBD2 (5 bases). This CDR3 has 15 amino acids. The ends were cut back, 6 bases at V and 2 bases at J, with 17 bases in the middle. Germline-derived CDR1 and CDR2 are SNHLY and FYNNEI. In DNA, the CDR3 is TGTGCCAGCAGCCATCTAATAGTGAGGGCCTACGAGCAGTACTTC. It yields the protein CASSHLIVRAYEQYF.

The chain links TRBV13 to TRBJ1-6, with TRBD1 as a possible D gene (6 bases). The CDR3 length is 15 residues. Trimming shortened V by 5 bases and J by 4 bases, and 12 bases separated the two germline ends. Germline values: CDR1 PRHDT, CDR2 FYEKMQ (reference sequence). The CDR3 DNA is TGTGCCAGCAGCCTTCAGGGGTCGTATAATTCACCCCTCCACTTT. Translating it yields CASSLQGSYNSPLHF.

V and J are TRBV11-2 and TRBJ2-7; D may match TRBD1 or TRBD2 (5 bases each). The ends were cut back, 6 bases at V and 5 bases at J, with 11 bases in the middle. CDR1 and CDR2 (germline): SGHAT, FQNNGV. CDR3 length equals 12 residues. CDR3 in DNA: TGTGCCAGCAGAAAGGGACGGAACGAGCAGTACTTC. Translated, it gives CASRKGRNEQYF.

V is TRBV13 and J is TRBJ2-1; possibly TRBD2 for D (5 bases). The CDR3 length is 12 residues. Trimming took off 2 bases at V and 9 bases at J, with 8 bases between the two ends. Germline V CDR1 and CDR2: PRHDT, FYEKMQ (reference sequence). For the CDR3, the DNA is TGTGCCAGCAGCTTAACTCGGGGTGAGCAGTTCTTC. Translating it yields CASSLTRGEQFF.

The rearrangement links TRBV4-3 to TRBJ2-5, with TRBD2 matching 8 bases. The CDR3 loop spans 17 amino acids. Unmatched junction bases numbered 10, after V lost 0 bases and J lost 4 bases. Germline assignment: CDR1 LGHNA and CDR2 YSLEER. The CDR3 DNA reads as TGCGCCAGCAGCCAAGAGGAGAACGGGGGGGCAGGAGAGACCCAGTACTTC. Protein sequence: CASSQEENGGAGETQYF.

CDR3 loop: CSARNTQGQPQHF. The CDR3 DNA follows: TGCAGTGCTAGAAACACCCAGGGCCAGCCCCAGCATTTT. The J gene is TRBJ1-5, the V gene TRBV20-1; TRBD1 might be the D (5 bases). Trimming took 2 bases from V and 7 from J, leaving 12 bases between them. Germline CDR1 DFQATT, CDR2 SNEGSKA (reference sequence). The CDR3 spans 13 residues.

The chain carries TRBV15 and TRBJ1-1; D is ambiguous. Trimming stripped 8 bases from V and 1 base from J, with 17 bases between. The CDR3 is 15 residues long. The V gene's germline CDR1 is LNHNV and CDR2 YYDKDF (reference sequence). In DNA, the CDR3 is TGTGCCACCCATAACCCAATACAAGCGAACACTGAAGCTTTCTTT. Translated, it gives CATHNPIQANTEAFF.

The chain has TRBV6-5 and TRBJ2-6; D unresolved. This CDR3 is built from 15 residues. The V gene's germline CDR1 is MNHEY and CDR2 SVGAGI. V shed 2 bases and J shed 0 bases, with 5 bases lying between them. The CDR3 DNA reads TGTGCCAGCAGTTACGACCTCTCTGGGGCCAACGTCCTGACTTTC. This gives the protein CASSYDLSGANVLTF.

This clonotype was seen only a few times. Here the CDR3 DNA reads TGCAGCGTCGAATACAGGGAGGGCACTGAAGCTTTCTTT. The encoded protein is CSVEYREGTEAFF. The chain uses TRBV29-1 and TRBJ1-1, with a weak D call TRBD1 (6 bases). The CDR3 has 13 residues. Germline values: CDR1 SQVTM, CDR2 ANQGSEA. Trimming stripped 6 bases from V and 4 bases from J, with 15 bases between.

The genes are TRBV24-1 and TRBJ2-1; unclear D gene. The germline V gene has CDR1 KGHDR and CDR2 SFDVKD. The CDR3 totals 12 residues. V was cut by 0 bases and J by 10 bases, with 6 bases left in between. CDR3 DNA: TGTGCCACCAGTGATTTGGAAAAAGAGCAGTTCTTC. Translating gives CATSDLEKEQFF.

The V call is TRBV2, the J call TRBJ1-1; D ambiguous. V was cut by 6 bases and J by 8 bases, with 7 bases left in between. From germline, CDR1 is SNHLY and CDR2 FYNNEI. This CDR3 spans 10 amino acids. CDR3 DNA: TGTGCCAGCAGGGACTTGGAAGCTTTCTTT. Translating it yields CASRDLEAFF.

The chain employs TRBV28 and TRBJ1-2, with TRBD1 as a possible D gene (5 bases). The germline gives CDR1 MDHEN, CDR2 SYDVKM. This CDR3 is built from 14 residues. Trimming took off 2 bases at V and 5 bases at J, with 12 bases between the two ends. The CDR3 region is CASSLQGRGYGYTF. CDR3 nucleotides: TGTGCCAGCAGTTTACAGGGTCGGGGGTATGGCTACACCTTC.

CDR3 sequence (DNA): TGCAGTGCTAGAGAGTCAGCCGACTACGAGCAGTACTTC. Its translation is CSARESADYEQYF. The chain uses TRBV20-1 and TRBJ2-7; D is ambiguous. Germline values: CDR1 DFQATT, CDR2 SNEGSKA (reference sequence). The CDR3 totals 13 residues. The ends were cut back, 0 bases at V and 3 bases at J, with 9 bases in the middle.

The J gene is TRBJ2-1, the V gene TRBV6-2 or TRBV6-3, with TRBD1 matching over 9 bases. The CDR3 is 12 residues long. V lost 10 bases to trimming and J lost 6 bases; unmatched junction nucleotides: 4. CDR1 is MNHEY, CDR2 SVGEGT, per germline. The chain's CDR3 is CAIDRGSNEQFF. CDR3 nucleotide sequence: TGTGCCATCGACAGGGGGAGCAATGAGCAGTTCTTC.

The rearrangement links TRBV4-1 to TRBJ2-1; D is perhaps TRBD1 (6 bases). The ends were cut back, 0 bases at V and 8 bases at J, with 14 bases in the middle. The CDR3 has 15 residues. Germline values: CDR1 MGHRA, CDR2 YSYEKL. The CDR3 loop is CASSQDGGRGDEQFF. The CDR3 DNA reads TGCGCCAGCAGCCAAGATGGGGGCAGGGGTGATGAGCAGTTCTTC.

The rearrangement joins TRBV7-9 to TRBJ2-7; a weak D match, TRBD1 (6 bases). V was trimmed by 5 bases and J by 2 bases, leaving 7 bases between them. Per the germline V gene, CDR1 is SEHNR and CDR2 is FQNEAQ (reference sequence). The CDR3 contains 12 residues. The CDR3: CASSPGAYEQYF. CDR3 bases: TGTGCCAGCAGCCCAGGGGCCTACGAGCAGTACTTC.

The chain joins TRBV11-2 to TRBJ2-7; D is perhaps TRBD2 (6 bases). V was shortened by 1 base and J by 3 bases, with 10 bases between the two germline ends. CDR1 and CDR2 from the germline V gene are SGHAT and FQNNGV. The CDR3 has 14 residues. This CDR3 reads CASSLVAVSYEQYF. CDR3 DNA sequence: TGTGCCAGCAGCTTAGTAGCGGTAAGCTACGAGCAGTACTTC.

V and J are TRBV5-1 and TRBJ2-1; D call uncertain. V dropped 1 base and J dropped 0 bases, with 11 bases sitting between them. The CDR3 has 16 amino acids. Germline V gene data show CDR1 as SGHRS and CDR2 as YFSETQ. The CDR3 bases are TGCGCCAGCAGCTTGAGATGGCAGAGCTCCTACAATGAGCAGTTCTTC. Amino acid sequence: CASSLRWQSSYNEQFF.

The V gene is TRBV6-5, the J gene TRBJ2-7; the D is unclear. This CDR3 spans 15 amino acids. The ends were cut back, 0 bases at V and 0 bases at J, with 9 bases in the middle. CDR1 is MNHEY, CDR2 SVGAGI, per germline. CDR3 in DNA: TGTGCCAGCAGTTACTCGCCCGGTAGCTCCTACGAGCAGTACTTC. Protein sequence: CASSYSPGSSYEQYF.

This clonotype turned up a few times. V is TRBV28 and J is TRBJ2-3; no clear D gene. This CDR3 is 11 amino acids long. The V end lost 5 bases, the J end lost 2 bases, and 2 bases lay between the germline ends. CDR1 MDHEN and CDR2 SYDVKM come from the germline V gene. The chain's CDR3 is CASSVTDTQYF. The CDR3 bases are TGTGCCAGCAGTGTCACAGATACGCAGTATTTT.

The genes are TRBV28 and TRBJ2-7; either TRBD1 or TRBD2 may supply D (5 bases each). This CDR3 contains 16 residues. Between the trimmed V and J ends, which lost 5 bases and 3 bases, there was a span of 20 bases. Per germline, CDR1 MDHEN and CDR2 SYDVKM. This chain's CDR3 is CASSVDPGPKFYEQYF. The CDR3, as DNA: TGTGCCAGCAGTGTTGATCCGGGACCGAAGTTCTACGAGCAGTACTTC.